A single sample gave rise to the 16 T cell receptor beta chains below, sequenced in a study of STAT3 mutations in large granular lymphocyte leukemia. General study results and limits: Every T-cell large granular lymphocyte leukemia patient had at least one immunodominant TCR beta clonotype.

These TCRs are of unknown antigen specificity. Clones were read by immunoSEQ multiplex PCR, and TCRdb kept only the in-frame ones, dropping some. The sample contains about 42,000 clones, 81% of which appear only once. The source material was PBMCs. These receptors came from a human donor with T large granular lymphocyte leukemia. Some clones in this sample may be carry-over from other donors' samples.

This clone showed up just a few times. This chain joins TRBV6-1 and TRBJ2-4; D could derive from TRBD1 or TRBD2 (5 bases each). Trimming stripped 1 base from V and 6 bases from J, with 7 bases between. CDR1 is MNHNS, CDR2 SASEGT, per germline. There are 13 residues in the CDR3. Here the CDR3 reads CASSEVRGNIQYF. In DNA form, the CDR3 reads TGTGCCAGCAGTGAAGTGAGGGGAAACATTCAGTACTTC.

The chain links TRBV7-8 to TRBJ1-3; no firm D call. This CDR3 is 15 amino acids long. V lost 4 bases and J 0 bases, leaving 10 bases between the germline ends. The germline CDR1 and CDR2 sequences are SGHVS and FQNEAQ. CDR3 sequence: CASSYNIVSGNTIYF. In DNA form, the CDR3 reads TGTGCCAGCAGCTATAACATAGTCTCTGGAAACACCATATATTTT.

The CDR3 nucleotides read TGTGCCAGCAGCTTGGTAGAGGCCGGTAACTATGGCTACACCTTC. The encoded protein is CASSLVEAGNYGYTF. The rearrangement uses TRBV5-6 and TRBJ1-2; D is uncertain. CDR1 and CDR2 (germline): SGHDT, YYEEEE. V was shortened by 0 bases and J by 1 base, with 10 bases between the two germline ends. The CDR3 is 15 residues long.

There are a few counts of this clone. The V gene is TRBV10-3, the J gene TRBJ2-7; D is undetermined. Between the trimmed V and J ends, which lost 4 bases and 0 bases, there was a span of 7 bases. In germline, CDR1 is ENHRY, CDR2 SYGVKD. The CDR3 has 13 residues. The CDR3 DNA follows: TGTGCCATCAGTGGCGGCAGCTCCTACGAGCAGTACGTC. Encoded protein: CAISGGSSYEQYV.

V gene TRBV15 combines with J gene TRBJ1-2; 7 bases line up with TRBD1. After removal of 1 base from V and 6 bases from J, the junction contained 8 bases not matched to a gene. Germline CDR1 is LNHNV and CDR2 is YYDKDF (reference sequence). CDR3 length: 15 amino acids. CDR3 sequence reads: CATSRGAGGRDGYTF. The DNA of the CDR3 is TGTGCCACCAGCAGAGGGGCAGGGGGTAGGGATGGCTACACCTTC.

CDR3 sequence: CASSDRGPLDEQYV. CDR3 DNA: TGTGCCAGCAGCGACAGGGGCCCTCTGGATGAGCAGTACGTC. The gene calls are TRBV6-1 and TRBJ2-7; 8 positions agree with TRBD1. Per germline, CDR1 MNHNS and CDR2 SASEGT. Trimming at V came to 6 bases and at J to 7 bases, leaving 11 bases not matched to a gene. This CDR3 contains 14 residues.

This clone occurred a few times. The V gene is TRBV5-1, the J gene TRBJ1-2; unclear D gene. The CDR3 has 13 residues. V lost 0 bases and J 2 bases, leaving 5 bases between the germline ends. Germline V lookup: CDR1 SGHRS, CDR2 YFSETQ. CDR3 DNA sequence: TGCGCCAGCAGCTTGGGAGAAAACTATGGCTACACCTTC. It encodes CASSLGENYGYTF.

V usage is TRBV18 and J usage is TRBJ1-5; 7 bases agree with TRBD1. Per germline, CDR1 KGHSH and CDR2 LQKENI. The CDR3 totals 13 residues. J lost 6 bases, V lost 8 bases, and 7 bases had no gene match. CDR3 in amino acids: CASEQGDGQPQHF. In DNA form, the CDR3 reads TGTGCCAGCGAGCAGGGGGACGGTCAGCCCCAGCATTTT.

The V call is TRBV10-3, the J call TRBJ2-2; possibly TRBD1 for D (5 bases). The germline V gene encodes CDR1 ENHRY and CDR2 SYGVKD. V was trimmed by 0 bases and J by 1 base, leaving 12 bases between them. The CDR3 is 17 amino acids. The CDR3 here is CAISESVRVGNTGELFF. The CDR3 DNA reads as TGTGCCATCAGTGAGTCGGTCAGGGTTGGGAACACCGGGGAGCTGTTTTTT.

The chain employs TRBV27 and TRBJ2-1, with 9 bases matching TRBD2. The J segment lost 4 bases and the V segment lost 5 bases, leaving 9 bases of the junction unmatched. CDR1 is MNHEY, CDR2 SMNVEV, per germline (reference sequence). The CDR3 consists of 16 residues. The CDR3 nucleotides read TGTGCCAGCAGTCATTCTAGCGGGGACACTTACAATGAGCAGTTCTTC. The encoded protein is CASSHSSGDTYNEQFF.

In its sample, this clone was seen a few times. This CDR3 is CAWGQGVRYGYTF. The CDR3 nucleotides are TGTGCCTGGGGACAGGGGGTTCGATATGGCTACACCTTC. The chain joins TRBV30 to TRBJ1-2; 10 nucleotides match TRBD1. V gave up 5 bases and J gave up 5 bases; unmatched junction bases: 5. Per the germline V gene, CDR1 is GTSNPN and CDR2 is SVGIG (reference sequence). This CDR3 has 13 amino acids.

This sequence joins TRBV29-1 and TRBJ1-1; D may be TRBD1 (5 bases). CDR3 length: 14 amino acids. From germline, CDR1 is SQVTM and CDR2 ANQGSEA. V shed 1 base and J shed 3 bases, with 12 bases lying between them. CDR3: CSVEGRGLYTEAFF. The CDR3 DNA is TGCAGCGTTGAAGGGAGGGGATTGTACACTGAAGCTTTCTTT.

The rearrangement links TRBV2 to TRBJ1-5; D is perhaps TRBD1 (6 bases). V was trimmed by 5 bases and J by 4 bases, leaving 12 bases between them. This CDR3 has 14 amino acids. The germline V gene encodes CDR1 SNHLY and CDR2 FYNNEI. The CDR3 DNA reads TGTGCCAGCAGTACTACAGGGAATAATCAGCCCCAGCATTTT. Encoded protein: CASSTTGNNQPQHF.

The rearrangement uses TRBV6-1 and TRBJ2-3, with D perhaps matching TRBD1 (6 bases). The CDR3 runs 15 residues. Trimming stripped 4 bases from V and 0 bases from J, with 11 bases between. Germline loops: CDR1 MNHNS, CDR2 SASEGT. CDR3 sequence reads: CASSGMTGSTDTQYF. The CDR3 DNA reads TGTGCCAGCAGTGGTATGACAGGTAGCACAGATACGCAGTATTTT.

This sequence joins TRBV7-9 and TRBJ2-2; D might be TRBD2 (6 bases). Germline V CDR1 and CDR2: SEHNR, FQNEAQ (reference sequence). The V and J ends lost 1 base and 4 bases respectively, with 10 bases between them. The CDR3 is made up of 15 amino acids. The CDR3, as DNA: TGTGCCAGCAGCTTAGGGGGGACTGGCACCGGGGAGCTGTTTTTT. Its translation: CASSLGGTGTGELFF.

The V gene is TRBV6-5, the J gene TRBJ2-5; no firm D call. The germline V gene encodes CDR1 MNHEY and CDR2 SVGAGI. This CDR3 region has 13 residues. Trimming removed 4 bases from V and 3 bases from J, with 9 bases in between. DNA for the CDR3: TGTGCCAGCAGTTTTGGATTTAAAGAGACCCAGTACTTC. Its translation: CASSFGFKETQYF.